This entry concerns a single TCR beta chain. The antigen remains unidentified. Trimming removed 2 bases at V and 3 bases at J, with 10 bases between. This CDR3 comprises 13 residues. Germline CDR1 SQVTM, CDR2 ANQGSEA. Treatment denoted: oral pan-JAK inhibitor, 5-10 mg twice daily. These data originate in a study of CD8+ T cells in alopecia areata. Study as a whole: Administration of oral tofacitinib to treated patients was at 5 to 10 mg twice daily.

General study points: Besides other cells, scalp samples also yield sequences of resident alphabeta T cells from normal skin.

RNA was isolated and reverse transcribed to cDNA, the sequencing template. Sequenced by immunoSEQ multiplex PCR; TCRdb stores in-frame clones only, minus some. Of nearly 110,000 clones in the sample, about 83% were seen once. This TCR was sampled from a human donor with alopecia areata. The sequencing here drew on CD8+ T cells sorted from blood, taken at week 24, from a patient treated with tofacitinib. The chain links TRBV29-1 to TRBJ1-2; D not resolved. CDR3 sequence: CSVEQADHYGYTF. CDR3 DNA: TGCAGCGTTGAACAGGCGGATCACTATGGCTACACCTTC.